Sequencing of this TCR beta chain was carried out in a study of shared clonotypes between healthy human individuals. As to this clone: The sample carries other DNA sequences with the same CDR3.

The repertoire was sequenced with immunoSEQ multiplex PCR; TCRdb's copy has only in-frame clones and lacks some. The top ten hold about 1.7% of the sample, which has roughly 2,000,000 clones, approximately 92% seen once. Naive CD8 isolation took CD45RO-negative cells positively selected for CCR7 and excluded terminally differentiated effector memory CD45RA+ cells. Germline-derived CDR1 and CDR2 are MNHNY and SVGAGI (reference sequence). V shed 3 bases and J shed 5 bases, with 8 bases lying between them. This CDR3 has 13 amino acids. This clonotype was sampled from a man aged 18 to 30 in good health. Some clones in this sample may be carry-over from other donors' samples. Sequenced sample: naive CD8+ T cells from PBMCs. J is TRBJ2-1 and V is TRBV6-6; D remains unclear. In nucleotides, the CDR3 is TGTGCCAGCAGTTATTCGCTAGACAATGAGCAGTTCTTC. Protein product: CASSYSLDNEQFF.